The present TCR beta chain was sequenced within a study of OX40 agonist ivuxolimab in advanced cancers. Study-level background: Cohort: roughly 80% men, mean age approximately 66, aged about 20 to 80. Findings and limits, study-wide: Fewer expanded clones were found on average in CD4+ than in CD8+ T cells. At 0.1 to 3.0 mg/kg and by week 6, CD4+ and CD8+ T cells in the blood had expanded clonally.

As concerns this clone: Antigen: not known.

Data came from immunoSEQ multiplex PCR; TCRdb stores just in-frame clones and leaves some out. Of 70,000 to 80,000 clones listed, about 90% were seen once; the top ten hold approximately 1.2%. This CDR3 is built from 15 residues. Germline CDR1 reads LNHNV; CDR2 reads YYDKDF (reference sequence). Between the trimmed V and J ends, which lost 4 bases and 6 bases, there was a span of 16 bases. The gene calls are TRBV15 and TRBJ2-4, with D possibly being TRBD2 (5 bases). The sample in question was CD4+ or CD8+ T cells sorted from blood, obtained in a trial of the OX40 agonist ivuxolimab. The sequence was collected from an adult with an advanced solid tumor such as melanoma, head and neck, liver or kidney cancer. The CDR3 DNA reads TGTGCCACCAGCACACCGACGGGGAATACAAACATTCAGTACTTC. This encodes CATSTPTGNTNIQYF.